What follows are 2 T cell receptor beta chains derived from one specimen sequenced in a study of cytomegalovirus exposure and HLA in healthy donors. Primers for the PCR totalled 60 Vbeta and 13 Jbeta. The protocol was immunoSEQ multiplex PCR, while the TCRdb copy is restricted to in-frame clones and leaves out a portion. The listing records about 79,000 clones. The sample taken for sequencing was PBMCs. The receptors come from a man under 40 in good health and CMV-seronegative.

This chain joins TRBV9 and TRBJ2-5; 9 bases fit TRBD1. This CDR3 has 16 residues. CDR1 and CDR2 (germline): SGDLS, YYNGEE. The V gene end was trimmed by 1 base and the J gene end by 5 bases; junction bases not matched to a gene: 9. CDR3 protein: CASSVIGTGSLETQYF. CDR3 in DNA: TGTGCCAGCAGCGTAATTGGGACAGGGTCTTTGGAGACCCAGTACTTC. Supplemented by reference TRBV9 and TRBJ2-5, the full variable domain reads DSGVTQTPKHLITATGQRVTLRCSPRSGDLSVYWYQQSLDQGLQFLIQYYNGEERAKGNILERFSAQQFPDLHSELNLSSLELGDSALYFCASSVIGTGSLETQYFGPGTRLLVL.

The chain is built from TRBV27 and TRBJ1-2; TRBD1 matches 7 bases. The CDR3 sequence is 13 residues long. CDR1 and CDR2 from the germline V gene are MNHEY and SMNVEV (reference sequence). After removal of 3 bases from V and 8 bases from J, the junction contained 6 bases not matched to a gene. As DNA, the CDR3 is TGTGCCAGCAGTTTCGAAGGGGGCCGGGGCTACACCTTC. It specifies CASSFEGGRGYTF.